A few counts support the clone carrying this TCR beta chain. Its specificity is not known. The germline V gene encodes CDR1 SGDLS and CDR2 YYNGEE. The V end was cut by 4 bases, the J end by 1 base, with 17 bases between. CDR3 size: 16 residues. These data originate in a study of Graves' ophthalmopathy and Graves' hyperthyroidism. Study-wide context: The stable label applied to hyperthyroidism with no ophthalmopathy within 18 months of follow-up.

General study points: A majority of expanded thyroid clonotypes exceeding 0.001 frequency were likewise present in blood. Ophthalmopathy versus stable hyperthyroidism: 13-signature model gave around 86% sensitivity, roughly 81% specificity.

RNA transcripts provided the template for amplifying TCR beta CDR3 regions. Following a first-round RT-PCR that used HTBI primers, a second-round multiplex PCR was carried out. TCRdb re-called the multiplex PCR reads with MiXCR, one entry per CDR3 protein. The data hold about 500,000 distinct CDR3 sequences, with under 45% observed a single time. The chain uses TRBV9 and TRBJ1-1; TRBD1 is a possible D gene (6 bases). The origin of this receptor is an adult man with Graves' hyperthyroidism. The specimen was peripheral blood or thyroid tissue (not recorded which). CDR3 in amino acids: CASSPLGGAGNTEAFF. For the CDR3, the DNA is TGTGCCAGCAGCCCCCTTGGGGGGGCAGGGAACACTGAAGCTTTCTTT.